This T cell receptor (beta chain) was documented in a study of memory CD4+ T cells and cytomegalovirus serostatus (dated by TCRdb to about 2019). About the study as a whole: The cohort included 35 or so healthy adults from Belgium, of whom 9 were CMV seropositive and some 24 were CMV seronegative. The study sequenced CD4+ memory TCRbeta repertoires of a Belgian cohort with known cytomegalovirus serostatus to replicate a published TCR-based CMV serostatus classifier. The paper as a whole reports these results and caveats: Results were interpreted as suggesting that the CMV-associated TCR signature is largely present in the CD4+ memory repertoire. CMV serostatus prediction reached a median bootstrapped AUC of approximately 0.95 with the original framework and just under 0.93 with a US-trained random forest. Only CD4+CD45RO+ memory cells were sequenced, in contrast to the original study, which included naive and memory CD4+ and CD8+ populations. Of under 200 previously reported CMV-associated TCRbeta sequences, some 73 appeared in the CD4+ memory repertoires, each in one to five individuals. On the Belgian cohort, the classifier based on the original framework reached a median bootstrapped AUC of about 0.96, with a 95% CI of 0.76-1.00.

Genomic DNA was extracted from sorted cells with the Quick-DNA Microprep Kit. Amplification of TCRbeta DNA was done with the immunoSEQ hsTCRbeta kit, following the protocol from the manufacturer. TCRbeta libraries were sequenced on an Illumina MiSeq instrument. Concerning the study's data processing: Following removal of out-of-frame sequences, 2,204,828 distinct TCRbeta sequences were retained, with an average of around 70,000 per individual. Each individual was scored by the count of 150 or so previously reported CMV-associated TCRbeta sequences and the total productive distinct TCRbeta count. A beta-binomial model was reimplemented in Python, and scikit-learn random forests with default parameters were trained on data from the US cohort. Classifier performance on the Belgian cohort was summarized as median AUC with percentile confidence intervals over 10,000 bootstrap iterations. TCRdb obtained this table from immuneACCESS and retained in-frame rearrangements with V and J assigned. These tables miss some clones; where compared with another copy, unresolved V genes account for less than half of the shortfall, and the remainder is unexplained. V and J calls and clone size come straight from that table; D and trimming were deduced from the DNA. In this sample the table shows 60,000 to 75,000 clones, around three quarters of which occur a single time. 0.53% of the sample lies in the top ten.

V is pruned by 2 bases and J by 4 bases, leaving 5 bases of the junction without a gene match. CDR1 and CDR2, per the germline V gene, are MNHNS and SASEGT. The CDR3 measures 14 amino acids from cysteine to phenylalanine. Left in the record is the CDR3 DNA by itself, 42 bases read in frame from the first base. Points on this clone: The specificity of this receptor is unknown. There are no base qualities to consult, and no much larger clone falls within one base.

A FACSAria II was used to sort memory CD4+ T cells, defined as single viable CD3+CD4+CD8-CD45RO+ cells. CMV serostatus was assessed using a Roche Elecsys assay, by which serum IgG against CMV pp150, pp28, p38 and p52 was detected. After thawing, total CD4+ T cells were enriched by positive selection with CD4 magnetic microbeads. The samples came from a different study that was designed specifically to examine the CD4+ T cell memory repertoire. Peripheral blood mononuclear cells were isolated and cryopreserved according to standard operating procedures, and serum was stored at -80 degrees C. CD3-PerCP (BW264/56), CD4-APC (RPA-T4), CD45RO-PE (UCHT1) and CD8-Pacific Orange (3B5) antibodies were used for staining, and non-viable cells were excluded with Sytox blue.

The chain links TRBV6-1 with TRBJ2-7; 7 central bases correspond to TRBD1. The receptor was isolated from an adult in good health and CMV-seronegative. Some clones in this sample may be carry-over from other donors' samples. The sequencing input was memory CD4+ T cells from blood. The bases read TGTGCCAGCAGTGAACCCACAGGGGTGTACGAGCAGTACTTC. It translates as CASSEPTGVYEQYF.